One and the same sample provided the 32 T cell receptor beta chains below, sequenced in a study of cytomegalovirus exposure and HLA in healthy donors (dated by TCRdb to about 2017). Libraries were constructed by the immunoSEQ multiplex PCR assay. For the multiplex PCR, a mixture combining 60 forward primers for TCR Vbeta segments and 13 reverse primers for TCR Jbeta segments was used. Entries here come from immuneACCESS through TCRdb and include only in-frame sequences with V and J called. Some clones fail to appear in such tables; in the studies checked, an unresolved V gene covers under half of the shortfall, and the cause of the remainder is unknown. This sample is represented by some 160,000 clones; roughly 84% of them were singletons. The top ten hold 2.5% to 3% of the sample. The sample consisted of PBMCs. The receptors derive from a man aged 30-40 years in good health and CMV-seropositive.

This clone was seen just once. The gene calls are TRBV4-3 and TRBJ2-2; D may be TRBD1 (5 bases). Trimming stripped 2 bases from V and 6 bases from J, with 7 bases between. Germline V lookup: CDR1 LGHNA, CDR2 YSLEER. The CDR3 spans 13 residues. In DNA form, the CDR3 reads TGCGCCAGCAGCCAAAAGGGGCCCGGGGAGCTGTTTTTT. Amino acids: CASSQKGPGELFF.

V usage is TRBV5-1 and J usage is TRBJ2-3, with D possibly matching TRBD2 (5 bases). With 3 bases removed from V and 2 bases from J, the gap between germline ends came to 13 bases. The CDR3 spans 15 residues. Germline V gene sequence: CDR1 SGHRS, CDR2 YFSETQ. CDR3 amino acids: CASSWGAQSTDTQYF. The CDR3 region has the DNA TGCGCCAGCAGCTGGGGAGCTCAATCCACAGATACGCAGTATTTT.

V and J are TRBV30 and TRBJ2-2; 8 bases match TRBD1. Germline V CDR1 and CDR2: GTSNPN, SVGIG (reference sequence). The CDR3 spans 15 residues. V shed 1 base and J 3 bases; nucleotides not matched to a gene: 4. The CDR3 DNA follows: TGTGCCTGGAGTGAACAGGGGGTCCACACCGGGGAGCTGTTTTTT. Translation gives CAWSEQGVHTGELFF.

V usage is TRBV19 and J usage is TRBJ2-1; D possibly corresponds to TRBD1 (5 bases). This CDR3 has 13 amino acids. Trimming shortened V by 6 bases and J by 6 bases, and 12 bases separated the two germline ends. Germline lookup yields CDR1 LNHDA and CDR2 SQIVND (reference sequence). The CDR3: CASSPGHPNEQFF. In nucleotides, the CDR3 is TGTGCCAGTAGCCCAGGACACCCCAATGAGCAGTTCTTC.

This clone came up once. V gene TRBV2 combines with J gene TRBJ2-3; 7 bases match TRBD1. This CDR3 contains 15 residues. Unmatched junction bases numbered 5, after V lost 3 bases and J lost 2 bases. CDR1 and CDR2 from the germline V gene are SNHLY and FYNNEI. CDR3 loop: CASSDSGTATDTQYF. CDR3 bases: TGTGCCAGCAGTGATTCCGGGACAGCCACAGATACGCAGTATTTT.

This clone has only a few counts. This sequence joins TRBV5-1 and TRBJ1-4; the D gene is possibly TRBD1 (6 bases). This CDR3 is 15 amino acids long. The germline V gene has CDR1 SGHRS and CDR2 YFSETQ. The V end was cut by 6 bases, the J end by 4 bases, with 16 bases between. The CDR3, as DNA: TGCGCCAGCAACCCCGGACAGCTTGATAATGAAAAACTGTTTTTT. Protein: CASNPGQLDNEKLFF.

CDR3 coding DNA: TGCAGCGCCCGCAGTGCAACTAATGAAAAACTGTTTTTT. Translating it yields CSARSATNEKLFF. The gene calls are TRBV29-1 and TRBJ1-4; D is unresolved. The CDR3 totals 13 residues. Trimming took off 7 bases at V and 0 bases at J, with 9 bases between the two ends. Germline loops: CDR1 SQVTM, CDR2 ANQGSEA.

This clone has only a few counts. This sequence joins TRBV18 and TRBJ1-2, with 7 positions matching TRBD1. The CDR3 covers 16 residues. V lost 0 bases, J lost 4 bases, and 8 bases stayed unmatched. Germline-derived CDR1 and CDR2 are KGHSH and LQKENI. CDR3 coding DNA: TGTGCCAGCTCACCACCGCAGACAGGGAATGCCTATGGCTACACCTTC. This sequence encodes CASSPPQTGNAYGYTF. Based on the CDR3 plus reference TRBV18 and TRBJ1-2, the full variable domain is NAGVMQNPRHLVRRRGQEARLRCSPMKGHSHVYWYRQLPEEGLKFMVYLQKENIIDESGMPKERFSAEFPKEGPSILRIQQVVRGDSAAYFCASSPPQTGNAYGYTFGSGTRLTVV.

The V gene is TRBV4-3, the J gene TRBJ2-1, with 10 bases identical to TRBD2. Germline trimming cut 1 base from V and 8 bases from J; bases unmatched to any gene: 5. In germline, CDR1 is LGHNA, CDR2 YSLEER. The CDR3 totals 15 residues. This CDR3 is CASSQAASGSDEQFF. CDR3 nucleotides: TGCGCCAGCAGCCAAGCGGCTAGCGGGAGCGATGAGCAGTTCTTC.

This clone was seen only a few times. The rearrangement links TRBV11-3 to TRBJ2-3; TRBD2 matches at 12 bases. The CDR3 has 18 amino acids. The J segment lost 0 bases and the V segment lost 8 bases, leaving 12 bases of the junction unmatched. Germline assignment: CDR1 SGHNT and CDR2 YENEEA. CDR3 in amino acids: CASGEETSGSLSTDTQYF. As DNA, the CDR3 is TGTGCCAGCGGCGAGGAGACTAGCGGGAGTTTAAGCACAGATACGCAGTATTTT.

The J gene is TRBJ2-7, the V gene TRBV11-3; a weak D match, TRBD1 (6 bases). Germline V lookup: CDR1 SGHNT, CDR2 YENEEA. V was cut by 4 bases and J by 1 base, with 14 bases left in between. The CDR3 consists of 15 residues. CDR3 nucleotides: TGTGCCAGCAGCTCCGCAGGGGCACGATCCTACGAGCAGTACTTC. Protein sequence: CASSSAGARSYEQYF.

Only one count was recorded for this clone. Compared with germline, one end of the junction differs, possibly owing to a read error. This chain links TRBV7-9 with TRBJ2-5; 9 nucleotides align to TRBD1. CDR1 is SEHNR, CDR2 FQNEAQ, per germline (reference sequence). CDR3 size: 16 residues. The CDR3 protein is CSSSLEPGQGTETQYF. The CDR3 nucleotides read TGTTCCAGCAGCTTAGAACCGGGACAGGGAACGGAGACCCAGTACTTC.

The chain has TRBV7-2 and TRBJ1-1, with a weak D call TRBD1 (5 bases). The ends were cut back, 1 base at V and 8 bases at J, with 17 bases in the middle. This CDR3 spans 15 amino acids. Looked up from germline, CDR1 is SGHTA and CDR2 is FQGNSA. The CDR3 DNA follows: TGTGCCAGCAGCTTAGTAGAGTGGGTGGGGGGGGAAGCTTTCTTT. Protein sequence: CASSLVEWVGGEAFF.

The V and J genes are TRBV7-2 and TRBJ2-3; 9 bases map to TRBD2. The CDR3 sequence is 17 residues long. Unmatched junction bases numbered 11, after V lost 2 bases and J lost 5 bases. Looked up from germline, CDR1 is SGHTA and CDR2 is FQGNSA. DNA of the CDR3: TGTGCCAGCAGCTTACTAGGCGGGAGGGTTTATGGAGATACGCAGTATTTT. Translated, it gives CASSLLGGRVYGDTQYF.

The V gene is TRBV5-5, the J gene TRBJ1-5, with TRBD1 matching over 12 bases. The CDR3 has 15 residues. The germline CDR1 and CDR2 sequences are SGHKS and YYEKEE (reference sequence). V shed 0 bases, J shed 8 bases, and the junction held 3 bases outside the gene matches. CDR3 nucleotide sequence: TGTGCCAGCAGCTTGGAGGGGACAGGGGGCGAGCCCCAGCATTTT. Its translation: CASSLEGTGGEPQHF.

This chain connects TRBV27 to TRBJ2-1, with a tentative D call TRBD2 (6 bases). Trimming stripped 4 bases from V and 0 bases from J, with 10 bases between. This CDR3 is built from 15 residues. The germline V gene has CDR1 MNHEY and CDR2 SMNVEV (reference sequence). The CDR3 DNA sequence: TGTGCCAGCAGTTCGGGAGCGGGCTCCTACAATGAGCAGTTCTTC. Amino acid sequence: CASSSGAGSYNEQFF.

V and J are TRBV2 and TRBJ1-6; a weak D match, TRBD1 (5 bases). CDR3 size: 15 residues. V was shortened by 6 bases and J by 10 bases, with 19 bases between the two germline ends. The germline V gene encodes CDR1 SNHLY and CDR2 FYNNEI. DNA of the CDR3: TGTGCCAGCAGGGACCGTTCAGGGCAGGGATCACCCCTCCACTTT. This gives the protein CASRDRSGQGSPLHF.

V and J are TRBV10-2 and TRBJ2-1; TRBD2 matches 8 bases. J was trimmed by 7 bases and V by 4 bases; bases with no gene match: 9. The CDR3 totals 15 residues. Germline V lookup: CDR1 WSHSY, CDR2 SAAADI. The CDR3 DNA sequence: TGCGCCAGCAGTGGGGCCGGGACTAGGTGGAATGAGCAGTTCTTC. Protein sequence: CASSGAGTRWNEQFF.

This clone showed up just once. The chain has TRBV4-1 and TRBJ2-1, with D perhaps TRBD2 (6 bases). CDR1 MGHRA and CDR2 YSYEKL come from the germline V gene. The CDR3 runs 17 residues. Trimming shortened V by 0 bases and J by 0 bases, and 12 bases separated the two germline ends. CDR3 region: CASSQEGAGSSYNEQFF. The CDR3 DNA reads TGCGCCAGCAGCCAAGAAGGCGCGGGGAGCTCCTACAATGAGCAGTTCTTC.

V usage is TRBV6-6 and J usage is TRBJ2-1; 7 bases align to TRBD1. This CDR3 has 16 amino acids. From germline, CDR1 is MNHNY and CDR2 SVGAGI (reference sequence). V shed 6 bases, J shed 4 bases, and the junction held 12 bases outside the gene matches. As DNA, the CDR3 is TGTGCCAGCAGGCCATTAGGGGGCCTTGGTTACAATGAGCAGTTCTTC. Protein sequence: CASRPLGGLGYNEQFF.

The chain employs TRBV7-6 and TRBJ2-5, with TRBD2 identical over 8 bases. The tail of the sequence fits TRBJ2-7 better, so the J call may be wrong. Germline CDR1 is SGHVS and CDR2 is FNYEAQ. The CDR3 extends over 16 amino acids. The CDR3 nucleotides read TGTGCCAGCAGCCAGACGCCGGGACTAGTATATGGCGAGCAGTACTTC. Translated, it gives CASSQTPGLVYGEQYF.

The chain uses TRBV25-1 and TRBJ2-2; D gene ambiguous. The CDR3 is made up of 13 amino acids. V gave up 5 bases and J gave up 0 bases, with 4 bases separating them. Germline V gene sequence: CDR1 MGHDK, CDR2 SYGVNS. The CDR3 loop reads CASSPANTGELFF. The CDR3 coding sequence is TGTGCCAGCAGTCCTGCGAACACCGGGGAGCTGTTTTTT.

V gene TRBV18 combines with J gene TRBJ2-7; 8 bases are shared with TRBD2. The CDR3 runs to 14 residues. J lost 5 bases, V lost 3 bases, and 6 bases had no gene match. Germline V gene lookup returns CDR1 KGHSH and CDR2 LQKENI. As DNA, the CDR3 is TGTGCCAGCTCACCTCTTAGCGGGATCAACGAGCAGTACTTC. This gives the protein CASSPLSGINEQYF.

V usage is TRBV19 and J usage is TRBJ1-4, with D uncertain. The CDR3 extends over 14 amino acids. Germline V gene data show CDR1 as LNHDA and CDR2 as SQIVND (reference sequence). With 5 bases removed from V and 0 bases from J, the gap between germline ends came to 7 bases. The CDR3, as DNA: TGTGCCAGTAGTTTACAATCAACTAATGAAAAACTGTTTTTT. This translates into CASSLQSTNEKLFF. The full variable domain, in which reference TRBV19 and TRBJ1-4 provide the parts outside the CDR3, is DGGITQSPKYLFRKEGQNVTLSCEQNLNHDAMYWYRQDPGQGLRLIYYSQIVNDFQKGDIAEGYSVSREKKESFPLTVTSAQKNPTAFYLCASSLQSTNEKLFFGSGTQLSVL.

CDR3 in DNA: TGTGCCAGTGGACAGGGTGTTCAGCCCCAGCATTTT. It specifies CASGQGVQPQHF. V and J are TRBV2 and TRBJ1-5, with 8 bases lining up with TRBD1. V was pared by 9 bases and J by 6 bases, with 4 bases of the junction left unmatched. Germline V gene lookup returns CDR1 SNHLY and CDR2 FYNNEI. The CDR3 spans 12 residues. The variable domain in full, completed from reference TRBV2 and TRBJ1-5, reads EPEVTQTPSHQVTQMGQEVILRCVPISNHLYFYWYRQILGQKVEFLVSFYNNEISEKSEIFDDQFSVERPDGSNFTLKIRSTKLEDSAMYFCASGQGVQPQHFGDGTRLSIL.

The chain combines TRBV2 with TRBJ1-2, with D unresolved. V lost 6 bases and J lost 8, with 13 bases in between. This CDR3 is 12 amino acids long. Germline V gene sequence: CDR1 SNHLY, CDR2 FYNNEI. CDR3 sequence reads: CASRVLGGGYTF. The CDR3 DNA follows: TGTGCCAGCAGGGTTCTTGGAGGGGGCTACACCTTC.

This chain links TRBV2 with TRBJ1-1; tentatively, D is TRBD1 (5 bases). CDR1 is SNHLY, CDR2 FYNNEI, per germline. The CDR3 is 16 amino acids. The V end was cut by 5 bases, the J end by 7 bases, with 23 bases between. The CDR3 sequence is CASSRTPTGGGVEAFF. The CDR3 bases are TGTGCCAGCAGTAGAACCCCGACGGGCGGGGGGGTTGAAGCTTTCTTT.

The CDR3, as DNA: TGTGCCAGCAGCCCAACCGGGACAAACTATGGCTACACCTTC. It encodes CASSPTGTNYGYTF. The chain joins TRBV11-3 to TRBJ1-2; D may be TRBD1 (6 bases). V was trimmed by 5 bases and J by 2 bases, leaving 12 bases between them. This CDR3 is 14 amino acids long. Germline V gene sequence: CDR1 SGHNT, CDR2 YENEEA.

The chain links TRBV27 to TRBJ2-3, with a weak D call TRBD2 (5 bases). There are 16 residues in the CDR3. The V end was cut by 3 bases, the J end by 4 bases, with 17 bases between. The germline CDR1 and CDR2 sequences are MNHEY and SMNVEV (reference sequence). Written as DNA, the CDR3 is TGTGCCAGCAGTTTTTTAGGGCCTCGAGGGTCAGATACGCAGTATTTT. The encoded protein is CASSFLGPRGSDTQYF.

The CDR3 spells CASSQDRGWYTQYF. Written as DNA, the CDR3 is TGCGCCAGCAGCCAAGATCGGGGATGGTATACGCAGTATTTT. The rearrangement links TRBV4-3 to TRBJ2-3; the D gene is possibly TRBD2 (5 bases). Germline V gene lookup returns CDR1 LGHNA and CDR2 YSLEER. The CDR3 sequence is 14 residues long. V lost 0 bases to trimming and J lost 7 bases, with 11 bases between them.

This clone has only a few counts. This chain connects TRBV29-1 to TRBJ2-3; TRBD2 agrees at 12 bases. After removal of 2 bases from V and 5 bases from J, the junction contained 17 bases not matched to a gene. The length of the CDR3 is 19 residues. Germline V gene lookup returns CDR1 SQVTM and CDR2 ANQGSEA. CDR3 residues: CSVEFVLAGGPRIIDTQYF. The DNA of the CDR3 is TGCAGCGTTGAATTCGTCCTAGCGGGAGGGCCTAGGATTATAGATACGCAGTATTTT.

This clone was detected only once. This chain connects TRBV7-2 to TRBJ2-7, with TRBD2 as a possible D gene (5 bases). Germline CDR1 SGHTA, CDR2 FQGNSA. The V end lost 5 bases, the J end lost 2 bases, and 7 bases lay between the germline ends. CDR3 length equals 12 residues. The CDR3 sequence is CASSTSPYEQYF. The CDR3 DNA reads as TGTGCCAGCAGCACTAGTCCCTACGAGCAGTACTTC.